The next 13 T cell receptor beta chains were all read from a single sample in a study of post-analysis software for immune sequencing data. Broader study findings: Compared with controls, patients had more of about five TRBV segments, including TRBV5-6, TRBV5-1 and TRBV20-1.

Their target antigens are unknown. cDNA libraries for TCR beta contained unique molecular identifiers. MiXCR, run by TCRdb on the PCR reads, gives a single entry per CDR3 protein. The repertoire has around 770,000 distinct CDR3 sequences, just over 45% of them found once; the top ten carry roughly 4.5%. Sequences were obtained from blood. All receptors derive from a girl between 10 and 17 years old with multiple sclerosis.

The rearrangement uses TRBV20-1 and TRBJ2-1, with no clear D. CDR1 DFQATT and CDR2 SNEGSKA come from the germline V gene (reference sequence). CDR3 length: 11 residues. Trimming removed 6 bases from V and 7 bases from J, with 10 bases in between. The CDR3 spells CSARTRNEQFF. CDR3 nucleotides: TGCAGTGCCCGAACTCGGAATGAGCAGTTCTTC.

The chain recombines TRBV2 with TRBJ2-1; a weak D match, TRBD2 (5 bases). The CDR3 spans 16 residues. CDR1 and CDR2 (germline): SNHLY, FYNNEI. V lost 3 bases, J lost 7 bases, and 19 bases lay in between. The CDR3 DNA reads TGTGCCAGCAGTGATGTCCGGGGTTTGACGAAGAATGAGCAGTTCTTC. Its translation: CASSDVRGLTKNEQFF.

This clonotype was observed a few times. DNA of the CDR3: TGCAGTGCTAGAGATCGCTTCGGGGTCCAGCGGGAGCGACACAATGAGCAGTTCTTC. Amino acids: CSARDRFGVQRERHNEQFF. The V gene is TRBV20-1, the J gene TRBJ2-1, with 8 nucleotides matching TRBD2. Germline values: CDR1 DFQATT, CDR2 SNEGSKA (reference sequence). J lost 5 bases, V lost 0 bases, and 18 bases had no gene match. The CDR3 has 19 residues.

This clonotype was found a few times. This sequence joins TRBV7-9 and TRBJ2-7; D might be TRBD2 (6 bases). The CDR3 length is 13 residues. Trimming took 4 bases from V and 4 from J, leaving 11 bases between them. Per germline, CDR1 SEHNR and CDR2 FQNEAQ (reference sequence). CDR3 coding DNA: TGTGCCAGCAGCTCCCGACTAGTTTACGAGCAGTACTTC. This gives the protein CASSSRLVYEQYF.

V is TRBV7-9 and J is TRBJ1-5; D not certain. V lost 4 bases and J lost 7, with 14 bases in between. CDR1 and CDR2 (germline): SEHNR, FQNEAQ (reference sequence). The CDR3 covers 14 residues. The CDR3 region is CASSCGDLGQPQHF. Written as DNA, the CDR3 is TGTGCCAGCAGCTGCGGGGATCTGGGGCAGCCCCAGCATTTT.

This chain joins TRBV28 and TRBJ1-1; maybe TRBD1 (5 bases). The CDR3 sequence is 15 residues long. The V gene lost 3 bases and the J gene lost 3 bases, with 14 bases spanning the gap. CDR1 is MDHEN, CDR2 SYDVKM, per germline. CDR3 residues: CASSFTGAGDTEAFF. In DNA form, the CDR3 reads TGTGCCAGCAGTTTTACCGGGGCGGGAGACACTGAAGCTTTCTTT.

The CDR3 sequence: CASSRGQQIYEQYF. In nucleotides, the CDR3 is TGTGCCAGCAGCCGGGGACAGCAAATCTACGAGCAGTACTTC. The chain has TRBV11-2 and TRBJ2-7; 7 nucleotides line up with TRBD1. CDR3 length: 14 amino acids. V was pared by 5 bases and J by 3 bases, with 7 bases of the junction left unmatched. CDR1 SGHAT and CDR2 FQNNGV come from the germline V gene.

The rearrangement uses TRBV12-3 or TRBV12-4 and TRBJ2-3, with D unclear. Deletions cut 4 bases from V and 4 bases from J, with 12 bases between. This CDR3 contains 14 residues. CDR3 sequence reads: CASSWRLSADTQYF. The CDR3 bases are TGTGCCAGCAGTTGGCGGTTGAGCGCAGATACGCAGTATTTT.

This clonotype has more than one count but fewer than ten. V is TRBV19 and J is TRBJ1-2; 7 bases fit TRBD1. This CDR3 contains 15 residues. V shed 10 bases, J shed 4 bases, and the junction held 15 bases outside the gene matches. Germline assignment: CDR1 LNHDA and CDR2 SQIVND (reference sequence). The CDR3 DNA reads as TGTGCCACCACGCCAAAGGGGGCCCGGTTCTATGGCTACACCTTC. Protein: CATTPKGARFYGYTF.

This clonotype turned up a few times. The chain employs TRBV6-2 or TRBV6-3 and TRBJ2-7; D tentatively reads TRBD1 or TRBD2 (5 bases each). In germline, CDR1 is MNHEY, CDR2 SVGEGT. Trimming removed 2 bases at V and 6 bases at J, with 14 bases between. CDR3 size: 14 residues. In DNA form, the CDR3 reads TGTGCCAGCAGTTACCGGGGCGAAAGTCCCGAGCAGTACTTC. Amino acids: CASSYRGESPEQYF.

In regard to this clonotype: At one end the junction does not follow the germline gene, possibly because of a read error. The V and J genes are TRBV12-3 or TRBV12-4 and TRBJ2-1; D not certain. The CDR3 has 13 amino acids. The CDR3 loop is CASENRGGNGQFF. The CDR3 bases are TGTGCCAGTGAAAACAGAGGCGGCAATGGGCAGTTCTTC.

The chain carries TRBV27 and TRBJ1-6; D not certain. The length of the CDR3 is 16 residues. Germline V CDR1 and CDR2: MNHEY, SMNVEV (reference sequence). V lost 2 bases to trimming and J lost 10 bases, with 18 bases between them. CDR3 coding DNA: TGTGCCAGCAGTTTAGAACGTCCTCACCAAGGGTCACCCCTCCACTTT. It encodes CASSLERPHQGSPLHF.

Regarding this clonotype: At one of its ends the junction is not consistent with the germline gene, which may arise from a read error. The chain joins TRBV7-2 to TRBJ2-2; D may be TRBD2 (7 bases). Per the germline V gene, CDR1 is SGHTA and CDR2 is FQGNSA. The CDR3 covers 16 residues. The CDR3 DNA reads TGTGCCAGCAGCGCCAGAGGGGGAGGGAACACCGGGAAGCTGTTTTTT. It yields the protein CASSARGGGNTGKLFF.